The entry below gives a single TCR beta chain sequence along with its context. Repertoires were generated with immunoSEQ multiplex PCR, while TCRdb's copy carries only in-frame clones and drops some. The sample lists hundreds of thousands of clones; around three quarters were seen once. This sample stems from a study of shared T cell receptors in the human thymus. CDR1 and CDR2 from the germline V gene are SGHDN and FVKESK. CDR3 length equals 14 residues. Trimming took 7 bases from V and 3 from J; bases not matched to a gene: 7. Another study also made use of these data, one on human thymus T cells. That work contributes: The people who donated were healthy Finnish babies having corrective surgery for congenital heart defects. Thymus pieces cut out during corrective heart surgery were the tissue that was used. Unrelated individuals reportedly shared highly overlapping thymic TCR repertoires.

Sequencing input: thymocytes. This TCR was sampled from a boy younger than two with a congenital heart defect. V usage is TRBV14 and J usage is TRBJ2-7; 9 bases match TRBD2. CDR3 in DNA: TGTGCCAGCAAGGAGACTAGCGGTTTCTACGAGCAGTACTTC. Translated, it gives CASKETSGFYEQYF.